The 18 T cell receptor beta chains in this list originate from one sample, sequenced in a study of a mutant IDH1 vaccine in newly diagnosed glioma. Clones were sequenced by immunoSEQ multiplex PCR, and TCRdb holds only the in-frame ones, with some missing. Among under 35,000 clones listed, 80% to 90% were seen once. Time point reported: baseline, week 1 (first vaccination visit). Treatment given: pre-vaccination baseline after standard-of-care therapy. The sample consisted of PBMCs, taken from a glioma patient treated with radiotherapy, temozolomide or both. All receptors come from a woman aged 40-49 years with glioma.

The rearrangement joins TRBV29-1 to TRBJ1-1, with a weak D call TRBD1 (6 bases). Between the trimmed V and J ends, which lost 7 bases and 3 bases, there was a span of 15 bases. Germline loops: CDR1 SQVTM, CDR2 ANQGSEA. This CDR3 comprises 13 residues. The CDR3 bases are TGCAGCGCCTCTCCGGGGGGCCACACTGAAGCTTTCTTT. Encoded protein: CSASPGGHTEAFF.

There are a few counts of this clone. The chain employs TRBV10-3 and TRBJ1-1; 9 bases map to TRBD1. CDR3 length: 14 amino acids. Trimming removed 6 bases from V and 5 bases from J; junction bases left unmatched: 7. Germline V lookup: CDR1 ENHRY, CDR2 SYGVKD. The CDR3 sequence: CAIRGGQGKTEAFF. CDR3 DNA: TGTGCCATCAGGGGCGGACAGGGGAAGACTGAAGCTTTCTTT.

The chain employs TRBV19 and TRBJ2-1; the D is unclear. CDR1 is LNHDA, CDR2 SQIVND, per germline (reference sequence). The CDR3 covers 13 residues. V lost 6 bases and J 7 bases, leaving 13 bases between the germline ends. DNA of the CDR3: TGTGCCAGTAGGACGCTGGCCGGGAATGAGCAGTTCTTC. Translated: CASRTLAGNEQFF.

This chain joins TRBV6-5 and TRBJ1-3; 7 nucleotides match TRBD1. V was pared by 7 bases and J by 1 base, with 4 bases of the junction left unmatched. The germline gives CDR1 MNHEY, CDR2 SVGAGI. This CDR3 has 14 residues. CDR3 amino acids: CASTTDRSGNTIYF. In DNA, the CDR3 is TGTGCCAGCACCACGGACAGGTCTGGAAACACCATATATTTT.

V is TRBV11-2 and J is TRBJ1-1, with a tentative D call TRBD1 (6 bases). The germline gives CDR1 SGHAT, CDR2 FQNNGV. With 1 base removed from V and 11 bases from J, the gap between germline ends came to 11 bases. CDR3 length equals 12 residues. The CDR3, as DNA: TGTGCCAGCAGCTTAGCAGGGGAACAGGCTTTCTTT. The encoded protein is CASSLAGEQAFF.

The chain couples TRBV13 to TRBJ2-3; 10 bases line up with TRBD2. In germline, CDR1 is PRHDT, CDR2 FYEKMQ (reference sequence). There are 17 residues in the CDR3. After removal of 2 bases from V and 1 base from J, the junction contained 6 bases not matched to a gene. CDR3 loop: CASSLIRLAGGTDTQYF. CDR3 coding DNA: TGTGCCAGCAGCTTAATTCGGCTAGCGGGGGGCACAGATACGCAGTATTTT.

V is TRBV6-1 and J is TRBJ1-5, with D unresolved. Per the germline V gene, CDR1 is MNHNS and CDR2 is SASEGT. Trimming took off 1 base at V and 2 bases at J, with 12 bases between the two ends. The CDR3 runs 16 residues. This CDR3 reads CASSEGGGRGNQPQHF. DNA of the CDR3: TGTGCCAGCAGTGAAGGGGGTGGGCGCGGCAATCAGCCCCAGCATTTT.

This rearrangement joins TRBV4-1 to TRBJ2-7, with 7 bases identical to TRBD1. Germline CDR1 reads MGHRA; CDR2 reads YSYEKL. Unmatched junction bases numbered 8, after V lost 4 bases and J lost 2 bases. This CDR3 is 15 amino acids long. CDR3 DNA sequence: TGCGCCAGCAGCCGATCCGGGACAGCGACCTACGAGCAGTACTTC. It is translated as CASSRSGTATYEQYF.

The genes are TRBV28 and TRBJ1-1, with D perhaps matching TRBD1 (5 bases). CDR1 and CDR2 from the germline V gene are MDHEN and SYDVKM. The CDR3 totals 15 residues. The germline V and J ends were trimmed by 4 bases and 1 base, with 13 bases remaining between them. This chain's CDR3 is CASSSTSGGNTEAFF. The CDR3 nucleotides read TGTGCCAGCAGTTCGACTAGTGGGGGGAACACTGAAGCTTTCTTT.

The CDR3: CASSKRNTEAFF. The DNA of the CDR3 is TGTGCCAGCAGTAAGCGGAACACTGAAGCTTTCTTT. This chain joins TRBV5-6 and TRBJ1-1; D not certain. Germline lookup yields CDR1 SGHDT and CDR2 YYEEEE. V lost 5 bases, J lost 1 base, and 6 bases lay in between. The length of the CDR3 is 12 residues.

This clone is a singleton in its sample. The chain has TRBV6-1 and TRBJ2-7, with TRBD1 identical over 7 bases. The CDR3 loop spans 14 amino acids. V lost 2 bases to trimming and J lost 5 bases; unmatched junction nucleotides: 6. The germline CDR1 and CDR2 sequences are MNHNS and SASEGT. CDR3 sequence: CASSEQTGFDEQYF. The CDR3 nucleotides read TGTGCCAGCAGTGAACAGACAGGGTTCGACGAGCAGTACTTC.

The rearrangement joins TRBV5-1 to TRBJ2-1, with 8 bases that match TRBD2. CDR3 length: 16 amino acids. The J segment lost 5 bases and the V segment lost 4 bases, leaving 11 bases of the junction unmatched. Per the germline V gene, CDR1 is SGHRS and CDR2 is YFSETQ. The DNA of the CDR3 is TGCGCCAGCAGCCCTTACGGGGGGGGGCCCAACAATGAGCAGTTCTTC. This codes for CASSPYGGGPNNEQFF.

V gene TRBV18 combines with J gene TRBJ2-7; perhaps TRBD2 as D (6 bases). The CDR3 loop spans 14 amino acids. Germline V gives CDR1 KGHSH, CDR2 LQKENI. V gave up 1 base and J gave up 5 bases, with 12 bases separating them. The CDR3 loop reads CASSPRRDSHEQYF. Here the CDR3 DNA reads TGTGCCAGCTCACCACGGCGGGATTCCCACGAGCAGTACTTC.

This chain connects TRBV5-1 to TRBJ2-2; D is ambiguous. V lost 7 bases and J lost 4, with 11 bases in between. CDR1 and CDR2 from the germline V gene are SGHRS and YFSETQ. CDR3 size: 13 residues. This CDR3 reads CASGYYGTGELFF. The CDR3 region has the DNA TGCGCCAGCGGATATTATGGCACCGGGGAGCTGTTTTTT.

This clone was recorded once. The gene calls are TRBV5-1 and TRBJ1-4; 7 positions match TRBD1. With V trimmed by 0 bases and J by 7 bases, 3 bases remained unmatched. Looked up from germline, CDR1 is SGHRS and CDR2 is YFSETQ. There are 14 residues in the CDR3. As DNA, the CDR3 is TGCGCCAGCAGCTTGGGACAGGGAATTGAAAAACTGTTTTTT. Amino acid sequence: CASSLGQGIEKLFF. Variable domain in full (rest from reference TRBV5-1 and TRBJ1-4): KAGVTQTPRYLIKTRGQQVTLSCSPISGHRSVSWYQQTPGQGLQFLFEYFSETQRNKGNFPGRFSGRQFSNSRSEMNVSTLELGDSALYLCASSLGQGIEKLFFGSGTQLSVL.

The V and J genes are TRBV7-9 and TRBJ2-7; 8 nucleotides line up with TRBD2. After removal of 5 bases from V and 3 bases from J, the junction contained 6 bases not matched to a gene. Germline V lookup: CDR1 SEHNR, CDR2 FQNEAQ (reference sequence). The CDR3 has 14 amino acids. The DNA of the CDR3 is TGTGCCAGCAGCCCTAGCGGGCCCTTCTACGAGCAGTACTTC. Translation: CASSPSGPFYEQYF.

CDR3 in amino acids: CASSFSGLSYEQYF. CDR3 nucleotides: TGTGCCAGCAGTTTTAGCGGGCTCTCCTACGAGCAGTACTTC. V usage is TRBV27 and J usage is TRBJ2-7; 7 bases agree with TRBD2. Germline CDR1 and CDR2: MNHEY and SMNVEV (reference sequence). V was pared by 3 bases and J by 0 bases, with 2 bases of the junction left unmatched. The CDR3 runs 14 residues.

The J gene is TRBJ1-1, the V gene TRBV5-1; TRBD1 is a possible D gene (6 bases). The CDR3 is made up of 15 amino acids. The V gene lost 0 bases and the J gene lost 7 bases, with 16 bases spanning the gap. Germline CDR1 reads SGHRS; CDR2 reads YFSETQ. This CDR3 reads CASSLGWGAAGEAFF. The CDR3 DNA reads as TGCGCCAGCAGCTTGGGATGGGGGGCGGCGGGTGAAGCTTTCTTT.